This entry lists 30 T cell receptor beta chains sequenced from one sample in a study of long-term antiretroviral therapy in people with HIV. The assay, immunoSEQ v3.0, was run at survey level. TCRdb's table, derived via immunoSEQ multiplex PCR, lists solely in-frame clones and lacks some. This sample has about 20,000 clones, with approximately 88% found just once. Source: unsorted PBMCs, taken 1.2 years after starting antiretroviral therapy. These receptors originate from a woman between 40 and 50 years old with HIV.

The J gene is TRBJ2-7, the V gene TRBV6-5; a possible D gene is TRBD1 (5 bases). CDR1 is MNHEY and CDR2 is SVGAGI in the germline V gene. The CDR3 covers 12 residues. The ends were cut back, 5 bases at V and 2 bases at J, with 7 bases in the middle. The DNA for the CDR3 is TGTGCCAGCAGTGAGACAGCCTACGAGCAGTACTTC. Protein: CASSETAYEQYF.

This clone was found a few times. V usage is TRBV10-3 and J usage is TRBJ2-7, with unresolved D. The CDR3 sequence is 14 residues long. Germline V gene lookup returns CDR1 ENHRY and CDR2 SYGVKD. Trimming cost V 0 bases and J 2 bases, with 8 bases left between them. DNA of the CDR3: TGTGCCATCAGTGAGTCATTAGGGACCTACGAGCAGTACTTC. Its translation is CAISESLGTYEQYF.

The chain recombines TRBV27 with TRBJ2-5, with 8 nucleotides matching TRBD1. The CDR3 is 14 residues long. V was pared by 4 bases and J by 5 bases, with 6 bases of the junction left unmatched. The V gene's germline CDR1 is MNHEY and CDR2 SMNVEV (reference sequence). CDR3 bases: TGTGCCAGCAGTTCGGACAGGGTGGGGGAGACCCAGTACTTC. Translation gives CASSSDRVGETQYF.

The chain couples TRBV9 to TRBJ2-5; 7 bases are a match to TRBD1. The germline V gene encodes CDR1 SGDLS and CDR2 YYNGEE. The CDR3 runs to 14 residues. J lost 4 bases, V lost 3 bases, and 6 bases had no gene match. In DNA, the CDR3 is TGTGCCAGCAGCGCCTCCGGGACAGCAGAGACCCAGTACTTC. It is translated as CASSASGTAETQYF.

The chain carries TRBV6-5 and TRBJ2-4; 9 positions match TRBD2. This CDR3 region has 15 residues. V lost 8 bases, J lost 2 bases, and 7 bases stayed unmatched. The germline V gene encodes CDR1 MNHEY and CDR2 SVGAGI. Here the CDR3 DNA reads TGTGCCAGCCGCCTAGCGGGATCAACCAAAAACATTCAGTACTTC. Translating it yields CASRLAGSTKNIQYF.

The rearrangement uses TRBV10-3 and TRBJ1-5; no definite D call. Between the trimmed V and J ends, which lost 2 bases and 3 bases, there was a span of 5 bases. Germline V gene sequence: CDR1 ENHRY, CDR2 SYGVKD. There are 13 residues in the CDR3. CDR3 sequence: CAISEGYNQPQHF. CDR3 DNA sequence: TGTGCCATCAGTGAGGGGTACAATCAGCCCCAGCATTTT.

The rearrangement links TRBV14 to TRBJ1-4, with D perhaps TRBD1 (5 bases). V lost 1 base and J 6 bases, leaving 18 bases between the germline ends. Germline loops: CDR1 SGHDN, CDR2 FVKESK. CDR3 length: 17 residues. The CDR3 protein is CASSQAPLGGWYEKLFF. CDR3 coding DNA: TGTGCCAGCAGCCAAGCCCCTTTGGGGGGATGGTATGAAAAACTGTTTTTT. The complete variable domain, with remaining parts taken from reference TRBV14 and TRBJ1-4, reads EAGVTQFPSHSVIEKGQTVTLRCDPISGHDNLYWYRRVMGKEIKFLLHFVKESKQDESGMPNNRFLAERTGGTYSTLKVQPAELEDSGVYFCASSQAPLGGWYEKLFFGSGTQLSVL.

The chain joins TRBV28 to TRBJ1-5, with D unclear. Trimming pared 4 bases from V and 6 bases from J, leaving 19 bases between. The CDR3 totals 16 residues. The V gene's germline CDR1 is MDHEN and CDR2 SYDVKM. The CDR3 spells CASSSPGRMSFQPQHF. The CDR3 nucleotides are TGTGCCAGCAGTTCCCCGGGGAGAATGAGTTTTCAGCCCCAGCATTTT.

The chain has TRBV7-2 and TRBJ2-7; 12 bases match TRBD2. The CDR3 contains 18 residues. Germline V gene data show CDR1 as SGHTA and CDR2 as FQGNSA. J lost 0 bases, V lost 5 bases, and 11 bases had no gene match. CDR3 protein: CASSPRTSGIKTSYEQYF. CDR3 in DNA: TGTGCCAGCAGCCCCAGGACTAGCGGGATCAAGACCTCCTACGAGCAGTACTTC.

This clone was recorded once. V is TRBV29-1 and J is TRBJ2-5; no reliable D call. Trimming removed 7 bases from V and 5 bases from J, with 11 bases in between. Germline-derived CDR1 and CDR2 are SQVTM and ANQGSEA. The CDR3 contains 11 residues. The CDR3 spells CSAFYMETQYF. DNA of the CDR3: TGCAGCGCATTTTATATGGAGACCCAGTACTTC.

The chain couples TRBV10-3 to TRBJ1-5, with D maybe TRBD1 (6 bases). The germline CDR1 and CDR2 sequences are ENHRY and SYGVKD. This CDR3 is 14 amino acids long. V shed 3 bases and J shed 7 bases, with 13 bases lying between them. The CDR3 region is CAISEGAGVQPQHF. CDR3 nucleotide sequence: TGTGCCATCAGTGAAGGGGCAGGGGTACAGCCCCAGCATTTT.

The V gene is TRBV6-1, the J gene TRBJ2-1; perhaps TRBD2 as D (5 bases). This CDR3 region has 14 residues. Per germline, CDR1 MNHNS and CDR2 SASEGT. Trimming pared 4 bases from V and 8 bases from J, leaving 15 bases between. This CDR3 reads CASSGGFTGDEQFF. In DNA form, the CDR3 reads TGTGCCAGCAGTGGAGGTTTCACCGGGGATGAGCAGTTCTTC.

In DNA, the CDR3 is TGTGCCAGCAGCGCCGGACAGGGAGCCAAAAACATTCAGTACTTC. Amino acid sequence: CASSAGQGAKNIQYF. The chain has TRBV5-4 and TRBJ2-4, with 8 positions matching TRBD1. J gave up 0 bases and V 4 bases, and 3 bases lay outside the gene matches. Germline lookup yields CDR1 SGHNT and CDR2 YYREEE (reference sequence). There are 15 residues in the CDR3.

The chain has TRBV9 and TRBJ2-3; TRBD2 agrees at 8 bases. CDR3 length equals 16 residues. V shed 4 bases and J 2 bases; nucleotides not matched to a gene: 9. Germline CDR1 SGDLS, CDR2 YYNGEE. CDR3 amino acids: CASSLSSGSYTDTQYF. The CDR3 coding sequence is TGTGCCAGCAGCCTCTCCAGCGGGAGTTACACAGATACGCAGTATTTT.

The J gene is TRBJ1-5, the V gene TRBV19, with a weak D call TRBD1 (5 bases). V lost 6 bases, J lost 2 bases, and 17 bases lay in between. The CDR3 sequence is 16 residues long. Per the germline V gene, CDR1 is LNHDA and CDR2 is SQIVND (reference sequence). The chain's CDR3 is CASSYAGGGGNQPQHF. The CDR3 DNA reads TGTGCCAGTAGCTATGCCGGGGGAGGGGGCAATCAGCCCCAGCATTTT.

The rearrangement joins TRBV28 to TRBJ1-5, with D unclear. CDR1 and CDR2 from the germline V gene are MDHEN and SYDVKM. The CDR3 runs to 12 residues. The V gene lost 6 bases and the J gene lost 7 bases, with 10 bases spanning the gap. As DNA, the CDR3 is TGTGCCAGCAGGTTTCAACGGCAGCCCCAGCATTTT. It yields the protein CASRFQRQPQHF.

The CDR3 is CASSFRLDLGNEQFF. Written as DNA, the CDR3 is TGTGCCAGCAGTTTCCGACTAGATTTGGGTAATGAGCAGTTCTTC. The gene calls are TRBV27 and TRBJ2-1; D possibly corresponds to TRBD2 (6 bases). This CDR3 is 15 amino acids long. Deletions cut 3 bases from V and 7 bases from J, with 16 bases between. Germline CDR1 reads MNHEY; CDR2 reads SMNVEV (reference sequence).

This chain joins TRBV11-2 and TRBJ1-5; possibly TRBD1 for D (5 bases). The CDR3 is 15 amino acids. Germline CDR1 and CDR2: SGHAT and FQNNGV. Trimming left V 2 bases short and J 9 bases short, with 17 bases between. The CDR3 DNA is TGTGCCAGCAGCTTATTCGGGGGAGGACGACGGCCCCAGCATTTT. This gives the protein CASSLFGGGRRPQHF.

CDR3 in amino acids: CASSRRTSGTRGLLNEQFF. CDR3 sequence (DNA): TGTGCCAGCAGCAGGCGGACTAGCGGCACTAGGGGTCTTCTCAATGAGCAGTTCTTC. V gene TRBV7-2 combines with J gene TRBJ2-1; the match to TRBD2 covers 10 bases. The CDR3 has 19 amino acids. J gave up 6 bases and V 5 bases, and 19 bases lay outside the gene matches. CDR1 is SGHTA and CDR2 is FQGNSA in the germline V gene.

This clone occurred a few times. The CDR3 spells CASSKGPTARVVFAEQYF. CDR3 DNA: TGTGCCAGCAGCAAAGGCCCGACGGCTAGAGTGGTGTTTGCCGAGCAGTACTTC. This chain connects TRBV21-1 to TRBJ2-7; no DNA check was done on the table's D call, TRBD2. TRBV21-1 is a pseudogene. The CDR3 consists of 18 residues.

This sequence joins TRBV7-8 and TRBJ2-7; TRBD2 agrees at 9 bases. Germline V lookup: CDR1 SGHVS, CDR2 FQNEAQ. The length of the CDR3 is 16 residues. V dropped 2 bases and J dropped 0; count of bases not matched to a gene: 5. CDR3 protein: CASSLSAGGSSYEQYF. The CDR3 coding sequence is TGTGCCAGCAGCTTATCCGCGGGAGGGAGCTCCTACGAGCAGTACTTC.

The V call is TRBV27, the J call TRBJ2-7; 11 positions agree with TRBD2. CDR3 length equals 14 residues. V lost 5 bases to trimming and J lost 7 bases; unmatched junction nucleotides: 7. Germline CDR1 is MNHEY and CDR2 is SMNVEV (reference sequence). CDR3 protein: CASSQGLAVGEQYF. CDR3 bases: TGTGCCAGCAGTCAGGGACTAGCGGTGGGTGAGCAGTACTTC.

This clone has just a few counts. V is TRBV7-9 and J is TRBJ2-7; no clear D gene. V was cut by 6 bases and J by 5 bases, with 11 bases left in between. The length of the CDR3 is 12 residues. The germline gives CDR1 SEHNR, CDR2 FQNEAQ (reference sequence). This CDR3 is CASRIGPHEQYF. CDR3 DNA sequence: TGTGCCAGCAGAATCGGACCCCACGAGCAGTACTTC.

The chain uses TRBV28 and TRBJ2-7, with D tentatively TRBD2 (6 bases). This CDR3 comprises 15 residues. V gave up 1 base and J gave up 0 bases, with 10 bases separating them. Germline lookup yields CDR1 MDHEN and CDR2 SYDVKM. The CDR3 loop reads CASSLSLGGSYEQYF. DNA for the CDR3: TGTGCCAGCAGTTTATCCCTCGGGGGCTCCTACGAGCAGTACTTC.

This chain uses TRBV6-6 with TRBJ1-4, with a weak D call TRBD1 (6 bases). The V gene's germline CDR1 is MNHNY and CDR2 SVGAGI (reference sequence). The CDR3 consists of 14 residues. V was shortened by 7 bases and J by 1 base, with 10 bases between the two germline ends. CDR3 region: CASKEGGTNEKLFF. The CDR3 DNA is TGTGCCAGCAAAGAAGGGGGAACTAATGAAAAACTGTTTTTT.

On this clone itself: No DNA is shown, since the ends of the CDR3 on it are uncertain; the CDR3 is the one TCRdb lists. The chain has TRBV19 and TRBJ1-5; TRBD1 reflects the table's D call only, with no check against the DNA. The CDR3 is 13 amino acids long, termini counted. Germline CDR1 is LNHDA and CDR2 is SQIVND (reference sequence). The CDR3 loop is CASSDSFLAAQHF.

The chain combines TRBV27 with TRBJ2-7, with D perhaps matching TRBD1 (5 bases). Germline V gives CDR1 MNHEY, CDR2 SMNVEV (reference sequence). The CDR3 extends over 18 amino acids. V was shortened by 5 bases and J by 5 bases, with 28 bases between the two germline ends. The CDR3 nucleotides are TGTGCCAGCAGTAACCGGGCGGCAGGGTTTGAGAAATCCCACGAGCAGTACTTC. Residues: CASSNRAAGFEKSHEQYF.

The sample holds one count of this clone. J is TRBJ1-2 and V is TRBV6-5; 7 bases align to TRBD1. The V segment lost 6 bases and the J segment 4 bases; nucleotides outside the gene matches: 5. The germline CDR1 and CDR2 sequences are MNHEY and SVGAGI. The CDR3 has 13 residues. The CDR3 sequence is CASSTTGSYGYTF. The CDR3 nucleotides are TGTGCCAGCAGCACGACAGGGTCCTATGGCTACACCTTC.

This chain joins TRBV28 and TRBJ2-7, with TRBD2 matching 9 bases. The junction had 5 bases not matched to a gene; V was cut back by 3 bases and J by 2 bases. The germline CDR1 and CDR2 sequences are MDHEN and SYDVKM. The CDR3 totals 15 residues. The CDR3 DNA reads as TGTGCCAGCAGTTTGACGGCTAGCGGGACCTACGAGCAGTACTTC. This gives the protein CASSLTASGTYEQYF.

This chain links TRBV5-1 with TRBJ2-6; D not resolved. Germline V gives CDR1 SGHRS, CDR2 YFSETQ. This CDR3 region has 15 residues. The V end lost 4 bases, the J end lost 0 bases, and 8 bases lay between the germline ends. CDR3 amino acids: CASSAYSSGANVLTF. The CDR3 nucleotides are TGCGCCAGCAGCGCGTACAGCTCTGGGGCCAACGTCCTGACTTTC.